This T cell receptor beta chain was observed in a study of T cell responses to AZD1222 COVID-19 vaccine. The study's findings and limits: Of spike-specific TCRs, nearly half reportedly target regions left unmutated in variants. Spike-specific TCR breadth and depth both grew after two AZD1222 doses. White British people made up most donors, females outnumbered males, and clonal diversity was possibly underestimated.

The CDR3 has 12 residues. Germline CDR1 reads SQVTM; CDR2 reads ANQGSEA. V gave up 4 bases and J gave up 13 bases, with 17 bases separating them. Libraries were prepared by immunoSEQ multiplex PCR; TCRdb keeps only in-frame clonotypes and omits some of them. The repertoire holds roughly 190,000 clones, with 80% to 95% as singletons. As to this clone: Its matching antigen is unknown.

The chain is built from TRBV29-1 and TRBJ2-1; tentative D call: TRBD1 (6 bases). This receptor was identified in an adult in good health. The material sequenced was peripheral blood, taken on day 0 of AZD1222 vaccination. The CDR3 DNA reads TGCAGCGTTGCAAGCACAGGGAGATCCCAGTTCTTC. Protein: CSVASTGRSQFF.